This entry features one T cell receptor beta chain sequence. Its cognate antigen is unknown. The germline gives CDR1 MNHNS, CDR2 SASEGT. The CDR3 length is 15 residues. V lost 2 bases to trimming and J lost 5 bases, with 12 bases between them. Data came from immunoSEQ multiplex PCR; TCRdb stores just in-frame clones and leaves some out. This sample has about 76,000 clones, with around 85% found just once. The sample comes from a study of OX40 agonist ivuxolimab in advanced cancers. General study results and limits: Still undetermined is the antigen specificity of the expanded peripheral T cells.

This rearrangement joins TRBV6-1 to TRBJ1-4; a possible D gene is TRBD1 (6 bases). The input for sequencing was CD4+ or CD8+ T cells sorted from blood, taken in a trial of the OX40 agonist ivuxolimab. The sequence was obtained from an adult with an advanced solid tumor such as melanoma, head and neck, liver or kidney cancer. The CDR3 DNA sequence: TGTGCCAGCAGTGAATTCAGGGGCGTAAATGAAAAACTGTTTTTT. Residues: CASSEFRGVNEKLFF.